Listed here are 21 T cell receptor beta chains from one sample, sequenced in a study of human T cells and chemical hapten exposure. TCRdb fed the RACE reads into MiXCR, producing one record per CDR3 protein. The sample carries hundreds of thousands of distinct CDR3 sequences, about 6% recorded once. The sample's time point: patch test 2, 6 weeks after DPC sensitization. Sample treatment: therapeutic diphenylcyclopropenone sensitization with weekly scalp DPC. The material was whole blood, obtained in connection with sensitization to the hapten diphenylcyclopropenone (DPC). These receptors all come from a woman aged 18-35 years with alopecia areata. Some clones in this sample may be carry-over from other donors' samples.

In its sample, this clonotype was seen a few times. The J gene is TRBJ1-1, the V gene TRBV6-5; TRBD1 might be the D (5 bases). The V gene lost 0 bases and the J gene lost 5 bases, with 10 bases spanning the gap. This CDR3 has 14 amino acids. Germline V lookup: CDR1 MNHEY, CDR2 SVGAGI. The CDR3, as DNA: TGTGCCAGCAGTTACTCCCGGACACAAACTGAAGCTTTCTTT. It codes for CASSYSRTQTEAFF.

This clonotype was detected a few times. This chain uses TRBV5-4 with TRBJ1-4; 8 bases line up with TRBD1. V lost 4 bases, J lost 3 bases, and 5 bases stayed unmatched. The germline V gene encodes CDR1 SGHNT and CDR2 YYREEE (reference sequence). CDR3 length equals 15 residues. CDR3 DNA sequence: TGTGCCAGCAGCAATCAGACAGGGGCTAATGAAAAACTGTTTTTT. Translated, it gives CASSNQTGANEKLFF. The variable domain in full, with the rest retrieved from reference TRBV5-4 and TRBJ1-4, is ETGVTQSPTHLIKTRGQQVTLRCSSQSGHNTVSWYQQALGQGPQFIFQYYREEENGRGNFPPRFSGLQFPNYSSELNVNALELDDSALYLCASSNQTGANEKLFFGSGTQLSVL.

This clonotype has a count of ten or more. CDR3 bases: TGTGCCAGCAGTCGACAGGGGAGTTATAATTCACCCCTCCACTTT. Translation: CASSRQGSYNSPLHF. This chain links TRBV28 with TRBJ1-6, with 8 bases that match TRBD1. Germline V lookup: CDR1 MDHEN, CDR2 SYDVKM. The CDR3 is 15 amino acids. Losses at the gene ends were 5 bases for V and 4 bases for J; bases not matched to a gene: 4.

This clonotype showed up just a few times. The V and J genes are TRBV12-3 or TRBV12-4 and TRBJ1-3; D possibly corresponds to TRBD1 (5 bases). The ends were cut back, 3 bases at V and 6 bases at J, with 9 bases in the middle. This CDR3 is built from 13 residues. The CDR3 DNA reads TGTGCCAGCAGTTTGGGGGAATTAAACACCATATATTTT. This codes for CASSLGELNTIYF.

This clonotype came up many times. The chain combines TRBV7-9 with TRBJ1-6; D is uncertain. V was pared by 1 base and J by 10 bases, with 17 bases between. Per the germline V gene, CDR1 is SEHNR and CDR2 is FQNEAQ (reference sequence). The CDR3 extends over 16 amino acids. The CDR3 spells CASSLVLRQKGSPLHF. The CDR3 region has the DNA TGTGCCAGCAGCTTAGTTTTGCGGCAAAAGGGCTCACCCCTCCACTTT.

The rearrangement joins TRBV12-5 to TRBJ2-3, with D maybe TRBD2 (6 bases). Trimming stripped 2 bases from V and 3 bases from J, with 6 bases between. CDR1 and CDR2 from the germline V gene are LGHNT and FRNRAP. CDR3 length: 13 residues. CDR3 sequence (DNA): TGTGCTAGTGGTTTGAGCGGGACAGATACGCAGTATTTT. Its translation is CASGLSGTDTQYF.

This sequence joins TRBV6-2 or TRBV6-3 and TRBJ1-1; D unresolved. V was cut by 4 bases and J by 7 bases, with 10 bases left in between. Looked up from germline, CDR1 is MNHEY and CDR2 is SVGEGT. The CDR3 has 12 residues. The CDR3 sequence: CASSLEQVEAFF. CDR3 DNA sequence: TGTGCCAGCAGTTTGGAGCAGGTTGAAGCTTTCTTT.

This clonotype has only a few counts. This CDR3 is CASTLSGLAGGNIQYF. The CDR3 DNA follows: TGTGCCAGCACCCTCTCTGGGCTAGCGGGGGGAAACATTCAGTACTTC. The chain couples TRBV9 to TRBJ2-4; TRBD2 matches at 11 bases. Germline CDR1 is SGDLS and CDR2 is YYNGEE. The CDR3 runs to 16 residues. Germline trimming cut 6 bases from V and 6 bases from J; bases unmatched to any gene: 11.

This clonotype was observed a handful of times. The chain uses TRBV7-2 and TRBJ2-3; TRBD2 matches at 13 bases. Germline CDR1 and CDR2: SGHTA and FQGNSA. V shed 3 bases and J 6 bases; nucleotides not matched to a gene: 9. The CDR3 spans 17 residues. In nucleotides, the CDR3 is TGTGCCAGCAGCTTTGGGTCCGGGACTAGCGGGAAGGATACGCAGTATTTT. Translating gives CASSFGSGTSGKDTQYF. Variable domain in full (rest from reference TRBV7-2 and TRBJ2-3): GAGVSQSPSNKVTEKGKDVELRCDPISGHTALYWYRQSLGQGLEFLIYFQGNSAPDKSGLPSDRFSAERTGGSVSTLTIQRTQQEDSAVYLCASSFGSGTSGKDTQYFGPGTRLTVL.

The chain joins TRBV5-4 to TRBJ2-4; 9 bases are shared with TRBD1. The CDR3 is 16 residues long. V gave up 4 bases and J gave up 7 bases; unmatched junction bases: 12. Germline V gene sequence: CDR1 SGHNT, CDR2 YYREEE (reference sequence). The CDR3 spells CASSPRTGVARNIQYF. Here the CDR3 DNA reads TGTGCCAGCAGCCCGAGGACAGGGGTCGCAAGGAACATTCAGTACTTC. The full variable domain, rest sourced from reference TRBV5-4 and TRBJ2-4, is ETGVTQSPTHLIKTRGQQVTLRCSSQSGHNTVSWYQQALGQGPQFIFQYYREEENGRGNFPPRFSGLQFPNYSSELNVNALELDDSALYLCASSPRTGVARNIQYFGAGTRLSVL.

This clonotype was seen ten or more times. The rearrangement uses TRBV6-2 or TRBV6-3 and TRBJ1-6; maybe TRBD1 (5 bases). The CDR3 is 13 amino acids. Trimming removed 2 bases from V and 11 bases from J, with 10 bases in between. Germline assignment: CDR1 MNHEY and CDR2 SVGEGT. The CDR3: CASSYNRPTPLHF. The DNA of the CDR3 is TGTGCCAGCAGTTACAACAGGCCGACACCCCTCCACTTT.

This clonotype occurred many times. V and J are TRBV4-2 and TRBJ1-5, with D hard to call. CDR3 length: 16 residues. Germline CDR1 reads LGHNA; CDR2 reads YNFKEQ. The V end was cut by 0 bases, the J end by 0 bases, with 9 bases between. The CDR3 reads CASSQESMVSNQPQHF. The CDR3 DNA sequence: TGTGCCAGCAGCCAAGAAAGTATGGTTAGCAATCAGCCCCAGCATTTT.

This clonotype was recorded a few times. The chain is built from TRBV24-1 and TRBJ2-4, with D possibly TRBD2 on 6 matching bases. Germline V gives CDR1 KGHDR, CDR2 SFDVKD. V was shortened by 10 bases and J by 8 bases, with 14 bases between the two germline ends. CDR3 length: 12 residues. The CDR3 region is CATSGDSDIQYF. CDR3 in DNA: TGTGCCACTTCTGGGGACTCAGACATTCAGTACTTC.

This clonotype came up many times. The chain carries TRBV7-2 and TRBJ1-2; 8 bases are a match to TRBD1. Losses at the gene ends were 2 bases for V and 14 bases for J; bases not matched to a gene: 7. The length of the CDR3 is 12 residues. Looked up from germline, CDR1 is SGHTA and CDR2 is FQGNSA. The CDR3 region has the DNA TGTGCCAGCAGCTTAAGGACAGGGACTTCTACCTTC. It is translated as CASSLRTGTSTF. Together with reference TRBV7-2 and TRBJ1-2, the CDR3 gives the full variable domain: GAGVSQSPSNKVTEKGKDVELRCDPISGHTALYWYRQSLGQGLEFLIYFQGNSAPDKSGLPSDRFSAERTGGSVSTLTIQRTQQEDSAVYLCASSLRTGTSTFGSGTRLTVV.

This clonotype was counted many times. V usage is TRBV20-1 and J usage is TRBJ2-3, with D perhaps matching TRBD2 (6 bases). The CDR3 has 11 residues. Germline lookup yields CDR1 DFQATT and CDR2 SNEGSKA (reference sequence). V was shortened by 7 bases and J by 4 bases, with 9 bases between the two germline ends. The CDR3 DNA reads TGCAGTGGGGGGGAGCCAGATACGCAGTATTTT. Amino acid sequence: CSGGEPDTQYF.

In this sample, this clonotype turned up many times. The chain carries TRBV12-3 or TRBV12-4 and TRBJ2-3; 11 positions match TRBD2. V lost 3 bases, J lost 1 base, and 12 bases stayed unmatched. The CDR3 has 19 amino acids. The CDR3 nucleotides read TGTGCCAGCAGTTTCGGGCTAGCGGGGGGACCCTCTGGCACAGATACGCAGTATTTT. Amino acids: CASSFGLAGGPSGTDTQYF.

Comments on this clonotype: A much larger clonotype is one base distant, so this may be a read error. The V call is TRBV6-2 or TRBV6-3, the J call TRBJ1-2, with a tentative D call TRBD1 (5 bases). Per the germline V gene, CDR1 is MNHEY and CDR2 is SVGEGT. This CDR3 is built from 13 residues. CDR3 in DNA: TGTGCCACCTCCGGAGGGGCTAACTTTGGCTACACCTTC. This codes for CATSGGANFGYTF.

The V call is TRBV24-1, the J call TRBJ2-3, with TRBD2 identical over 10 bases. V was clipped by 1 base and J by 2 bases; unmatched bases: 5. Germline V gene lookup returns CDR1 KGHDR and CDR2 SFDVKD. CDR3 length: 17 amino acids. CDR3 DNA: TGTGCCACCAGTGATTTTTCTAGCGGGGGATTCACAGATACGCAGTATTTT. It is translated as CATSDFSSGGFTDTQYF.

This clonotype appeared a few times. The CDR3 protein is CASSYSQTSTYEQYF. In nucleotides, the CDR3 is TGTGCCAGCAGTTACTCCCAGACTTCAACCTACGAGCAGTACTTC. The chain is built from TRBV6-5 and TRBJ2-7, with unresolved D. The CDR3 is 15 residues long. V was cut by 0 bases and J by 2 bases, with 11 bases left in between. The germline gives CDR1 MNHEY, CDR2 SVGAGI.

This clonotype has a handful of counts. This chain's CDR3 is CASGPSGGAQFF. CDR3 nucleotides: TGCGCCAGCGGTCCTAGCGGGGGGGCGCAGTTCTTC. The V call is TRBV5-1, the J call TRBJ2-1; 12 bases fit TRBD2. CDR1 and CDR2 (germline): SGHRS, YFSETQ. The J segment lost 12 bases and the V segment lost 7 bases, leaving 5 bases of the junction unmatched. The CDR3 is made up of 12 amino acids.

V and J are TRBV2 and TRBJ2-2, with D hard to call. The CDR3 is 13 residues long. V gave up 4 bases and J gave up 8 bases, with 11 bases separating them. Germline CDR1 reads SNHLY; CDR2 reads FYNNEI. In DNA, the CDR3 is TGTGCCAGCAGTGTTGACGCCATGGGGGAGCTGTTTTTT. Translation: CASSVDAMGELFF.